The 9 T cell receptor beta chains in this list originate from one sample, sequenced in a study of regulatory T cells in long-lasting Graves disease. Assembly of TCR beta libraries relied on iRepertoire HTBI primers together with Arm-PCR of CDR3 regions. TCRdb reprocessed the multiplex PCR reads via MiXCR and lists one record per CDR3 protein. The data contain about 370,000 distinct CDR3 sequences, around 15% of them singletons. Regarding time point: newly diagnosed GD, antithyroid drugs for less than 3 months. PBMC-derived RNA was used for the TCR library. Sequences were derived from peripheral blood mononuclear cells (PBMCs), sampled at new diagnosis, from a patient treated with antithyroid drugs. The receptors originated from a female donor with Graves disease.

This clonotype was seen more than once but under ten times. J is TRBJ2-2 and V is TRBV11-2; 9 nucleotides agree with TRBD1. The junction had 14 bases not matched to a gene; V was cut back by 3 bases and J by 6 bases. The CDR3 has 18 amino acids. In germline, CDR1 is SGHAT, CDR2 FQNNGV. As DNA, the CDR3 is TGTGCCAGCAGCTTCTCCCGAAGGGACAGGGTGCGAGCCGGGGAGCTGTTTTTT. It yields the protein CASSFSRRDRVRAGELFF.

This clonotype came up a few times. The rearrangement joins TRBV5-5 to TRBJ1-1; TRBD1 matches 9 bases. V gave up 1 base and J gave up 2 bases; unmatched junction bases: 9. Germline lookup yields CDR1 SGHKS and CDR2 YYEKEE (reference sequence). The CDR3 has 17 amino acids. CDR3 in DNA: TGTGCCAGCAGCTTGTCTGACAGGGGGGTGGTAAACACTGAAGCTTTCTTT. Residues: CASSLSDRGVVNTEAFF.

J is TRBJ1-6 and V is TRBV10-3; no reliable D call. CDR3 length equals 14 residues. CDR1 is ENHRY and CDR2 is SYGVKD in the germline V gene. Trimming shortened V by 9 bases and J by 0 bases, and 9 bases separated the two germline ends. CDR3 in amino acids: CAISTGSYNSPLHF. The CDR3 region has the DNA TGTGCCATTTCCACCGGCTCCTATAATTCACCCCTCCACTTT.

This clonotype was observed at least ten times. V is TRBV5-5 and J is TRBJ1-2, with a tentative D call TRBD1 (5 bases). V lost 4 bases and J 4 bases, leaving 14 bases between the germline ends. The CDR3 is 14 residues long. Germline values: CDR1 SGHKS, CDR2 YYEKEE (reference sequence). CDR3 residues: CASSMPGTGYGYTF. CDR3 DNA sequence: TGTGCCAGCAGCATGCCCGGGACGGGCTATGGCTACACCTTC.

The chain carries TRBV10-3 and TRBJ2-1; 10 nucleotides line up with TRBD2. The CDR3 is made up of 13 amino acids. Trimming took 9 bases from V and 4 from J; bases not matched to a gene: 3. Germline lookup yields CDR1 ENHRY and CDR2 SYGVKD. The CDR3 coding sequence is TGTGCCATTCTAGCGGGAGATTACAATGAGCAGTTCTTC. Amino acid sequence: CAILAGDYNEQFF.

This clonotype was observed a handful of times. The rearrangement uses TRBV6-2 or TRBV6-3 and TRBJ2-1; TRBD2 matches at 9 bases. The CDR3 sequence is 13 residues long. The V gene end was trimmed by 6 bases and the J gene end by 7 bases; junction bases not matched to a gene: 4. From germline, CDR1 is MNHEY and CDR2 SVGEGT. DNA for the CDR3: TGTGCCAGCAGAATAGCGGGGGTGAATGAGCAGTTCTTC. Encoded protein: CASRIAGVNEQFF.

The V and J genes are TRBV4-1 and TRBJ2-7, with 9 positions matching TRBD1. Germline V gene sequence: CDR1 MGHRA, CDR2 YSYEKL. V dropped 3 bases and J dropped 6; count of bases not matched to a gene: 12. The CDR3 has 16 residues. This CDR3 is CASSHGNGQGKSEQYF. The CDR3 nucleotides are TGCGCCAGCAGCCACGGGAACGGACAGGGGAAAAGCGAGCAGTACTTC.

This clonotype was recorded at least ten times. The chain links TRBV5-4 to TRBJ1-1; unclear D gene. CDR3 length: 12 residues. Between the trimmed V and J ends, which lost 5 bases and 3 bases, there was a span of 8 bases. Per the germline V gene, CDR1 is SGHNT and CDR2 is YYREEE (reference sequence). Written as DNA, the CDR3 is TGTGCCAGCAGTTTTCCCGACACTGAAGCTTTCTTT. Translation gives CASSFPDTEAFF.

This clonotype has a count of ten or more. This chain joins TRBV15 and TRBJ2-7; TRBD1 is a possible D gene (6 bases). The V gene lost 7 bases and the J gene lost 5 bases, with 24 bases spanning the gap. The CDR3 has 16 amino acids. CDR1 is LNHNV and CDR2 is YYDKDF in the germline V gene (reference sequence). In nucleotides, the CDR3 is TGTGCCACCACCCGTTCTCGGACAGCAACTAATGACGAGCAGTACTTC. Translation: CATTRSRTATNDEQYF.